A single T cell receptor (beta chain) is shown here with its context. Its antigen is still unknown. No base-level quality is on record; no much larger clone is a single base apart. The immunoSEQ Assay was used to sequence TCR beta CDR3 regions from DNA. The authors' analysis ran thus. T cell density was computed as TCR beta template counts normalized to usable DNA estimated by amplifying housekeeping genes. Richness was estimated with the preseqR package, extrapolating to 400,000 templates for PBMC samples and 120,000 templates for tissue samples. Clonality was defined by subtracting Pielou's evenness from one. To identify tissue-enriched TCRs, differential abundance testing was run on productive amino-acid clonotypes with a minimum total count of 5 and an alpha of 0.1. The Jaccard Index and the Morisita Overlap Index were used to quantify repertoire overlap between compartments. GLIPH grouped TCR beta CDR3s together with public tetramer-defined viral CDR3s, and a viral motif had to include at least three viral sequences and also show V-gene enrichment. TCRdb carries this immuneACCESS record with in-frame sequences only. Its versions omit some clonotypes, under half of them owing to an unresolved V gene in the studies checked, with the rest unexplained. V and J calls and clone size are as listed in that table; D and trimming were resolved from the DNA. The sample profile shows fewer than 40,000 clones; 93% of them were found once. The top ten hold approximately 7.9% of the sample.

V is clipped by 6 bases and J by 6 bases, and the sequence between their germline boundaries is 12 bases long. Counted from cysteine to phenylalanine, this CDR3 has 13 amino acids. The entry retains the CDR3 DNA only, 39 bases that are in frame from base 1. At diagnosis, tumor, uninvolved tumor-adjacent lung and peripheral blood were collected and then preserved as a mix of FFPE and fresh-frozen material. Blood samples were analyzed as peripheral blood mononuclear cells for TCR repertoire profiling. The source of the sample is a study of T cells in localized non-small cell lung cancer (dated by TCRdb to between 2020 and 2021). For context, the study as a whole: T cell repertoires of some 240 early-stage NSCLC patients were analyzed, with tumors being compared against uninvolved tumor-adjacent lungs. Of the NSCLC patients, over 120 were male and about a hundred were female, and the mean age was approximately 66 years. The cohort consisted of about 240 treatment-naive NSCLC patients whose localized lung tumors had been resected. What the research found in general, with its limitations: A median of roughly 50 of the top 100 tumor clones turned up in the paired uninvolved adjacent lung, and under 30 of those clones also ranked among the top 100 of that same adjacent lung. Longer overall survival was associated with higher blood T cell density, whereas shorter survival was associated with higher adjacent-lung clonality. Because multi-region tumor sequencing was not done, intratumor heterogeneity could not be ruled out. Uninvolved tumor-adjacent lung showed the highest T cell clonality, higher than tumor, which suggests more focused antigenic responses in the adjacent lung. Because the study design was exploratory, TCR variables were selected using unadjusted p-values without false-discovery rate correction.

This TCR came from a female donor over 55 with stage I lung adenocarcinoma. Recombination linked TRBV23-1 to TRBJ1-5, with no reliable assignment of the D segment. Being an ORF, TRBV23-1 has a function that is uncertain. This material consisted of peripheral blood, taken before any cancer treatment. At the DNA level, the sequence is TGCGCCAGCAGCTGTTGGGGTTGTCAGCCCCAGCATTTT. This gives the protein CASSCWGCQPQHF.